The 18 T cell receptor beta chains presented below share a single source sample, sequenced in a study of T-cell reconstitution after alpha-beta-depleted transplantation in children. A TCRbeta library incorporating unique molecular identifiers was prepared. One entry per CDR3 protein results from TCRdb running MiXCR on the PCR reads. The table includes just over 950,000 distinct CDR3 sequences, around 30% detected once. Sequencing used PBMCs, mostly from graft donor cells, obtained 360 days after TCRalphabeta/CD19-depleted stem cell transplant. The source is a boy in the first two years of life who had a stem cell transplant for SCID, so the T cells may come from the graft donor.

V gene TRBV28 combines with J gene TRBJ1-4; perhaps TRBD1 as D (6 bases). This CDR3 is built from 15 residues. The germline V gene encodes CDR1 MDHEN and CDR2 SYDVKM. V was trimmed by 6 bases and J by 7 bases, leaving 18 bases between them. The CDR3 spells CASSPVGGPVEKLFF. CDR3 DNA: TGTGCCAGCAGCCCCGTGGGGGGGCCGGTTGAAAAACTGTTTTTT. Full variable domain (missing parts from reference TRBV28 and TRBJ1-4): DVKVTQSSRYLVKRTGEKVFLECVQDMDHENMFWYRQDPGLGLRLIYFSYDVKMKEKGDIPEGYSVSREKKERFSLILESASTNQTSMYLCASSPVGGPVEKLFFGSGTQLSVL.

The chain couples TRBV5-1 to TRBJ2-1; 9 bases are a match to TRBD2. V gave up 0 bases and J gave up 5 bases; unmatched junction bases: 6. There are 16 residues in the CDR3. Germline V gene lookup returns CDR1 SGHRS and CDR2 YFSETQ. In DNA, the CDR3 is TGCGCCAGCAGCTTGGTGGCGGGGGGGAAAAACAATGAGCAGTTCTTC. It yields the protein CASSLVAGGKNNEQFF. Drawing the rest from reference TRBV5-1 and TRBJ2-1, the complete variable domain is KAGVTQTPRYLIKTRGQQVTLSCSPISGHRSVSWYQQTPGQGLQFLFEYFSETQRNKGNFPGRFSGRQFSNSRSEMNVSTLELGDSALYLCASSLVAGGKNNEQFFGPGTRLTVL.

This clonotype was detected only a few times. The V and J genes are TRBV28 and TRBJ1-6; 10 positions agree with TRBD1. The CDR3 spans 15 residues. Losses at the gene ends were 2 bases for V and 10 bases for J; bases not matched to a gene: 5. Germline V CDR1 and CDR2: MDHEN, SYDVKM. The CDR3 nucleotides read TGTGCCAGCAGTTTACGGGGACAGGGGCAATCACCCCTCCACTTT. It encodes CASSLRGQGQSPLHF. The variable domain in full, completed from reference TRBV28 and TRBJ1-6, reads DVKVTQSSRYLVKRTGEKVFLECVQDMDHENMFWYRQDPGLGLRLIYFSYDVKMKEKGDIPEGYSVSREKKERFSLILESASTNQTSMYLCASSLRGQGQSPLHFGNGTRLTVT.

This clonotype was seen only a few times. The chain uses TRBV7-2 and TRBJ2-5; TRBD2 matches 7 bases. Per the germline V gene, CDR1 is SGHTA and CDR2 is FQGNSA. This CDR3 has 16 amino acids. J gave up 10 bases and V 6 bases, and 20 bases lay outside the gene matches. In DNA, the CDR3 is TGTGCCAGCAGTAGGATGGGGGAGAAGCGGGGCTGGGTCCAGTACTTC. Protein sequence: CASSRMGEKRGWVQYF.

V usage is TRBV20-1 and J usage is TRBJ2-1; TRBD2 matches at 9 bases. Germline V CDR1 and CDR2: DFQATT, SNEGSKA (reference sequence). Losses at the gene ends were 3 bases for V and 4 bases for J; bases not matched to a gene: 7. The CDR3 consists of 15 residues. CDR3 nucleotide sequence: TGCAGTGCTAGGGGTAGCGGGGGTTGGTACAATGAGCAGTTCTTC. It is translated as CSARGSGGWYNEQFF.

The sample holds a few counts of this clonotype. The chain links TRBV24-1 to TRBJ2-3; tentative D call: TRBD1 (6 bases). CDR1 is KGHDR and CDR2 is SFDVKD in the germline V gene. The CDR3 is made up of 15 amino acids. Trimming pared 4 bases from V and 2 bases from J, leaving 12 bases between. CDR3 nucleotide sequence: TGTGCCACCAGTGAAGAGGCAGGGGTCACAGATACGCAGTATTTT. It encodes CATSEEAGVTDTQYF.

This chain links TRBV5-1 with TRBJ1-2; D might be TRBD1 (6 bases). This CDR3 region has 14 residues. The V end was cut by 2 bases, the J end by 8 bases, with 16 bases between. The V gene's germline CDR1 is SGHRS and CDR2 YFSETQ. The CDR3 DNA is TGCGCCAGCAGCTTACCAGGGGCTGTAGGAGGCTACACCTTC. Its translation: CASSLPGAVGGYTF.

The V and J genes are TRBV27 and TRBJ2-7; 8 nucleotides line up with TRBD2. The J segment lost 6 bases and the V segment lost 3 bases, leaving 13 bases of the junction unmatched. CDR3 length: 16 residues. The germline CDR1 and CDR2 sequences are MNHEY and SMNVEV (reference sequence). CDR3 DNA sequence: TGTGCCAGCAGTTTGCCCTCCGGGGGGGGGATCGGCGAGCAGTACTTC. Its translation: CASSLPSGGGIGEQYF.

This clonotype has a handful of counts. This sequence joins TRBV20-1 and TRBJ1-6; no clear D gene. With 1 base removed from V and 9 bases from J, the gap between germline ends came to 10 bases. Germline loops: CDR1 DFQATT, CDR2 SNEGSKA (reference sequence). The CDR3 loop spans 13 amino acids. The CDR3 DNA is TGCAGTGCTAGAGGGACCTCCTCTTCACCCCTCCACTTT. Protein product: CSARGTSSSPLHF.

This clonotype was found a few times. As DNA, the CDR3 is TGTGCCACCAGCAGAGGGGCAGGGGGGTCGGAGACCCAGTACTTC. Translated, it gives CATSRGAGGSETQYF. The rearrangement uses TRBV15 and TRBJ2-5; perhaps TRBD1 as D (7 bases). V was cut by 1 base and J by 5 bases, with 14 bases left in between. Germline values: CDR1 LNHNV, CDR2 YYDKDF (reference sequence). The length of the CDR3 is 15 residues.

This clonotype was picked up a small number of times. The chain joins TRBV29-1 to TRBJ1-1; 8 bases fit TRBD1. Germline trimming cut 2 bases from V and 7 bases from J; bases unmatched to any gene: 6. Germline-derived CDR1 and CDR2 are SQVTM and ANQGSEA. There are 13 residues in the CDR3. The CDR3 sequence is CSVESGGLGEAFF. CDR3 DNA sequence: TGCAGCGTTGAATCAGGGGGCTTGGGTGAAGCTTTCTTT.

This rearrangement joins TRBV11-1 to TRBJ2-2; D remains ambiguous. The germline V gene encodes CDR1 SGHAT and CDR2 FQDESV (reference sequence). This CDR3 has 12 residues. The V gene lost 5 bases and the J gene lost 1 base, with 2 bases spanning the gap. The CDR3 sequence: CASSENTGELFF. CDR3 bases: TGTGCCAGCAGCGAGAACACCGGGGAGCTGTTTTTT.

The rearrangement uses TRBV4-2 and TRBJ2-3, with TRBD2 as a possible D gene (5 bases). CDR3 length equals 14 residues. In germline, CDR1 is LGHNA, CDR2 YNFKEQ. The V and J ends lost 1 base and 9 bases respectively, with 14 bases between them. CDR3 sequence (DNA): TGTGCCAGCAGCCAAGTTGCCACCGGAGGAACGCAGTATTTT. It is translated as CASSQVATGGTQYF.

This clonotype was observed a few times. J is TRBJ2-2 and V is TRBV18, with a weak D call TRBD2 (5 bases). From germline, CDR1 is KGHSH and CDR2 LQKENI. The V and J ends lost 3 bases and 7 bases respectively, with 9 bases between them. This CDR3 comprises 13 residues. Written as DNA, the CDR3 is TGTGCCAGCTCACCTCTAGCTGGCGGGGAGCTGTTTTTT. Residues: CASSPLAGGELFF. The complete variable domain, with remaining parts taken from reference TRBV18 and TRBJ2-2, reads NAGVMQNPRHLVRRRGQEARLRCSPMKGHSHVYWYRQLPEEGLKFMVYLQKENIIDESGMPKERFSAEFPKEGPSILRIQQVVRGDSAAYFCASSPLAGGELFFGEGSRLTVL.

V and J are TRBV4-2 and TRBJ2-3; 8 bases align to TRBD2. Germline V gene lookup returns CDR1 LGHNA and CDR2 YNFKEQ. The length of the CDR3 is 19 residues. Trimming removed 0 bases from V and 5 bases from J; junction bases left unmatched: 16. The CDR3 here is CASSQDKVSSGGRVDTQYF. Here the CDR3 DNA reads TGTGCCAGCAGCCAAGATAAGGTCTCCAGCGGGGGACGCGTAGATACGCAGTATTTT.

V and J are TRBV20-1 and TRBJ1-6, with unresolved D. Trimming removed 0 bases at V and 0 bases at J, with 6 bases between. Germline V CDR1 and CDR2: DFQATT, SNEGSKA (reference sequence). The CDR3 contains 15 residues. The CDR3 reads CSARDYDSYNSPLHF. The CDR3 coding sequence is TGCAGTGCTAGAGATTATGACTCCTATAATTCACCCCTCCACTTT.

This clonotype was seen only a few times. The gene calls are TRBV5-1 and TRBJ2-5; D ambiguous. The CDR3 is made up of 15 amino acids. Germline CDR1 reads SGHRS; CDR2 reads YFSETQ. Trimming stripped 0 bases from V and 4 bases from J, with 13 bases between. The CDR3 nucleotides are TGCGCCAGCAGCTTGGCCCGTCTCGCCCGAGAGACCCAGTACTTC. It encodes CASSLARLARETQYF.

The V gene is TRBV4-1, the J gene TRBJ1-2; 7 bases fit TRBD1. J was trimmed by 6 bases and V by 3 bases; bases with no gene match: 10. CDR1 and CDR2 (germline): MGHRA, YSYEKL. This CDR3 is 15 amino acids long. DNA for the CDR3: TGCGCCAGCAGCCACCCGGGACAGCCCTTTCATGGCTACACCTTC. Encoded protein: CASSHPGQPFHGYTF.